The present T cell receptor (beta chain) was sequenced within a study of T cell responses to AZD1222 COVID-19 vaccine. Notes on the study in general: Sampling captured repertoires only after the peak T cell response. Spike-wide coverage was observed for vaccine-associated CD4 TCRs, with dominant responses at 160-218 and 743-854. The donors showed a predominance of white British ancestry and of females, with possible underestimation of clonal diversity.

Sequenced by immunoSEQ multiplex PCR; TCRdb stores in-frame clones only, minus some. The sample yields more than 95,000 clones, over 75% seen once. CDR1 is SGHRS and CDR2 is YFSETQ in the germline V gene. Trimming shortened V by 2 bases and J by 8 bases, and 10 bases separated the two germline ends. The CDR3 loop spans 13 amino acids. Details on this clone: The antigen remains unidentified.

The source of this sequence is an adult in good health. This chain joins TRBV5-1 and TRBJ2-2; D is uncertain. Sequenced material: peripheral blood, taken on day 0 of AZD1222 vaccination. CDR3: CASSLGLWGELFF. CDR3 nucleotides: TGCGCCAGCAGCTTAGGTCTCTGGGGGGAGCTGTTTTTT.